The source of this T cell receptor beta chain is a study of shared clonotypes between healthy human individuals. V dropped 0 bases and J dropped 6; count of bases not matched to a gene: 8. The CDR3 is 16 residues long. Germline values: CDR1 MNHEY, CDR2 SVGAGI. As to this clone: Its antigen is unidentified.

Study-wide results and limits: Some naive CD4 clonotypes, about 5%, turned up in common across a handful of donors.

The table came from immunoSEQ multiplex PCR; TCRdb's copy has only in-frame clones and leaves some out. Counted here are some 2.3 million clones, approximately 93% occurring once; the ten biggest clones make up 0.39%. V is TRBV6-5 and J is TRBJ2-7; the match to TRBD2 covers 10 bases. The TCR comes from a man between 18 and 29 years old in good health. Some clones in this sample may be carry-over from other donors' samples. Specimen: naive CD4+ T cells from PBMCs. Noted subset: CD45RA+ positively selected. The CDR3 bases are TGTGCCAGCAGTTACTCGGTCCTAGCGGGAGAAGGCGAGCAGTACTTC. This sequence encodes CASSYSVLAGEGEQYF.